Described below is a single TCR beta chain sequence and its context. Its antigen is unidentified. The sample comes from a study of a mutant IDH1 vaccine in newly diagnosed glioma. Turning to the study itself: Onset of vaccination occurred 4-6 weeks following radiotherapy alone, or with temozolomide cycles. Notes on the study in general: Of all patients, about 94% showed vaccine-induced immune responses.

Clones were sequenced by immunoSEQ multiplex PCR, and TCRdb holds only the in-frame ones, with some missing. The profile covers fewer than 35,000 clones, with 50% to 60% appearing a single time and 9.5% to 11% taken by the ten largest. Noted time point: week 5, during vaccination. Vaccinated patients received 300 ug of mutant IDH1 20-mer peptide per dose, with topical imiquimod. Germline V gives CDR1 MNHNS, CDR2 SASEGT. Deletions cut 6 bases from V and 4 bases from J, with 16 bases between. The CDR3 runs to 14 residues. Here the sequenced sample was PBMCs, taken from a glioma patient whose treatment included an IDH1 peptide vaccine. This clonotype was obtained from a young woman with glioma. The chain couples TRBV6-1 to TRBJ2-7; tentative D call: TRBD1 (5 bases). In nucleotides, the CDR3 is TGTGCCAGCAGACAGGACCAACTTATATACGAGCAGTACTTC. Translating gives CASRQDQLIYEQYF.